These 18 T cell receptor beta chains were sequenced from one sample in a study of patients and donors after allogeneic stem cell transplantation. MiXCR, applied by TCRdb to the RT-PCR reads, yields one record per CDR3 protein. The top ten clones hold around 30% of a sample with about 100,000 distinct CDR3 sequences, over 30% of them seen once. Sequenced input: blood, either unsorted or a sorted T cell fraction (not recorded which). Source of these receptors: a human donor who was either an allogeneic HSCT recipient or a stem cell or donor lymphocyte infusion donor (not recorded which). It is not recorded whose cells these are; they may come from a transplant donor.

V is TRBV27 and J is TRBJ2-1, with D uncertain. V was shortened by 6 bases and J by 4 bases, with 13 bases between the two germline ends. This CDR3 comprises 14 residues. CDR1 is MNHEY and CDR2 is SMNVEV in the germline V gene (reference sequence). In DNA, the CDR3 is TGTGCCAGCAGCTTAAAGGTCGCTTACAATGAGCAGTTCTTC. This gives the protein CASSLKVAYNEQFF.

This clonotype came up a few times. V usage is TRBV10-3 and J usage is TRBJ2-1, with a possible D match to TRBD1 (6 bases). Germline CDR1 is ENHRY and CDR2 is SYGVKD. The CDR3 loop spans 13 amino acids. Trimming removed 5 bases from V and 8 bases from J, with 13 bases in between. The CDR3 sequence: CAISPTGFDEQFF. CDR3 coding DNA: TGTGCCATCAGTCCTACAGGGTTCGATGAGCAGTTCTTC.

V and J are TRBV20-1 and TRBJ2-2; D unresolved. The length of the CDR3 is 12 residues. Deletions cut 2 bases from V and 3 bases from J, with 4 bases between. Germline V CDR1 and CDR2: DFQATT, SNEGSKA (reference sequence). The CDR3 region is CSARSHTGELFF. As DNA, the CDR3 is TGCAGTGCTAGATCCCACACCGGGGAGCTGTTTTTT.

CDR3 sequence reads: CASSTAKGGFNQPQHF. In DNA, the CDR3 is TGTGCCAGCAGTACTGCCAAAGGGGGATTCAATCAGCCCCAGCATTTT. The rearrangement links TRBV2 to TRBJ1-5; weak D call: TRBD1 (6 bases). Germline CDR1 SNHLY, CDR2 FYNNEI. The CDR3 spans 16 residues. Trimming stripped 5 bases from V and 3 bases from J, with 17 bases between.

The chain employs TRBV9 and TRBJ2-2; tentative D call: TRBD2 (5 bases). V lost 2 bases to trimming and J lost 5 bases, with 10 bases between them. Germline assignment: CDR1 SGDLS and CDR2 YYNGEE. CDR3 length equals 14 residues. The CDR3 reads CASSVVTSTGELFF. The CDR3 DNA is TGTGCCAGCAGCGTGGTAACTAGTACCGGGGAGCTGTTTTTT.

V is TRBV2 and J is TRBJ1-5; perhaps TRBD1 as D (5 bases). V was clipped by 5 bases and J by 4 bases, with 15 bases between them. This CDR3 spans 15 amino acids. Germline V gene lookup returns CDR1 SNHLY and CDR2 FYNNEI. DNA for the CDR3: TGTGCCAGCAGTCAACTGGGGGTTTTAAATCAGCCCCAGCATTTT. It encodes CASSQLGVLNQPQHF.

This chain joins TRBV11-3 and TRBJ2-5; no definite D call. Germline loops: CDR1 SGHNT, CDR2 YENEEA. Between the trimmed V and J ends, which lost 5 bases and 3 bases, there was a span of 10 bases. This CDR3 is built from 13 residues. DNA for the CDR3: TGTGCCAGCAGCCTCATCCGGGAAGAGACCCAGTACTTC. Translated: CASSLIREETQYF.

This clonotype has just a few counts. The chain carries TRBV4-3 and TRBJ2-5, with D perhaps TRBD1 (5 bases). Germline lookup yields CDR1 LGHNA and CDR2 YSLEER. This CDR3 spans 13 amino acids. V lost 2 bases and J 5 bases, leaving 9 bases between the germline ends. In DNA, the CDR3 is TGCGCCAGCAGCCAATCAGGGTTGGAGACCCAGTACTTC. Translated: CASSQSGLETQYF.

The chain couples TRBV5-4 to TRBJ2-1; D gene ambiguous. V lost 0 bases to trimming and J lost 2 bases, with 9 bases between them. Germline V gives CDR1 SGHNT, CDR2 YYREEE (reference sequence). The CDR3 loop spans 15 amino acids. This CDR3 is CASSLGHGPYNEQFF. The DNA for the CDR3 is TGTGCCAGCAGCTTGGGCCACGGCCCCTACAATGAGCAGTTCTTC.

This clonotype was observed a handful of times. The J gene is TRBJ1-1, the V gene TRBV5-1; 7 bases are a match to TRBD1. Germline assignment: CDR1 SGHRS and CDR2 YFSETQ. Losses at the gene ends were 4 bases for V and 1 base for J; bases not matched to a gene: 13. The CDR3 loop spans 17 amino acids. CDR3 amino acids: CASSEPWTGEKNTEAFF. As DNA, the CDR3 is TGCGCCAGCAGCGAACCCTGGACAGGCGAGAAGAACACTGAAGCTTTCTTT.

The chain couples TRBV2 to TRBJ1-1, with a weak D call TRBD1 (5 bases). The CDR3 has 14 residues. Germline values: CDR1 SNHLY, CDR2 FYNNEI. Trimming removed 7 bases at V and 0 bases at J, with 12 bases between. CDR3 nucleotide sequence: TGTGCCAGCAAATTACAGGTTATGAACACTGAAGCTTTCTTT. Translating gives CASKLQVMNTEAFF.

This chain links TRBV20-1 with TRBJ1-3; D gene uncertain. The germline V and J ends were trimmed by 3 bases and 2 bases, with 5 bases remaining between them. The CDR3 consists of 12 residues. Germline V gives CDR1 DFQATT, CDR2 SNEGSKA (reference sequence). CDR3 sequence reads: CSASRPGNTIYF. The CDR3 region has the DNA TGCAGTGCTAGCAGGCCTGGAAACACCATATATTTT.

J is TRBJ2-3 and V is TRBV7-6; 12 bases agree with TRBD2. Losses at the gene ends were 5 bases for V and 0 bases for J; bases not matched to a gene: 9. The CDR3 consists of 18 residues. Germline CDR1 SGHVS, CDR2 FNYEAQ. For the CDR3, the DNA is TGTGCCAGCAGCCGAAGGGGACTAGCGGGTTTTAGCACAGATACGCAGTATTTT. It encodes CASSRRGLAGFSTDTQYF.

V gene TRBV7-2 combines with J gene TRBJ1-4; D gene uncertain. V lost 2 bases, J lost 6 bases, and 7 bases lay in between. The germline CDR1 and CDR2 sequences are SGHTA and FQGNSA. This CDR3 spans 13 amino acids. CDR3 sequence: CASSLFGDEKLFF. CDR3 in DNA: TGTGCCAGCAGCTTATTTGGGGATGAAAAACTGTTTTTT.

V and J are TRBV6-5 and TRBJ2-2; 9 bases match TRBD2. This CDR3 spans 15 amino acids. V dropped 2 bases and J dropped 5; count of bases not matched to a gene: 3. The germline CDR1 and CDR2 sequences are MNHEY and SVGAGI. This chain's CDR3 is CASSYGTSKTGELFF. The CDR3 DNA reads TGTGCCAGCAGTTACGGGACTAGCAAAACCGGGGAGCTGTTTTTT.

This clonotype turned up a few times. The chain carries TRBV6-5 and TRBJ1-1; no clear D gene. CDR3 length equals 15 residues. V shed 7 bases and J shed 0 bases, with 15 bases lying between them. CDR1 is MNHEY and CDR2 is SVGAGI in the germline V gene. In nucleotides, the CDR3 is TGTGCCAGCAAGATAATGGCCCTCTTGAACACTGAAGCTTTCTTT. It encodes CASKIMALLNTEAFF.

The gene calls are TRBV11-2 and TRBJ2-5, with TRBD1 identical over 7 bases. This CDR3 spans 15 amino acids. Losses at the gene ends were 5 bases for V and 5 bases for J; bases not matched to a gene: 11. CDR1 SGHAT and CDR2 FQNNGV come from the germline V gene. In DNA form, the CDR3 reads TGTGCCAGCAGCCGGCCGGGACAGTCAAGGGAGACCCAGTACTTC. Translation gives CASSRPGQSRETQYF.

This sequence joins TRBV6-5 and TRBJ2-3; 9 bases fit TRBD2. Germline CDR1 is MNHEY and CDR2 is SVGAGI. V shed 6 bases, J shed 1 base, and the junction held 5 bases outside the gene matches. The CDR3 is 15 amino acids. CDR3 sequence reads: CASSARTSGTDTQYF. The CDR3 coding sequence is TGTGCCAGCAGCGCCCGGACTAGCGGCACAGATACGCAGTATTTT.